This TCR beta chain came from a study of blood T cell repertoires in COVID-19. Background on the study: Acute and convalescent COVID-19 specimens originated in the United States, Italy and Spain. Sources were T cells, B-cell-depleted T cells, or PBMCs; the material itself was cDNA or gDNA.

Original processing notes: Scientists estimated how many nucleated cells there were by amplifying reference gene primers. Sequenced by immunoSEQ multiplex PCR; TCRdb stores in-frame clones only, minus some. V and J calls and clone size are as listed in that table; D and trimming were resolved from the DNA. The sample has about 44,000 clones, roughly 84% seen once. Losses at the gene ends were 2 bases for V and 3 bases for J; bases not matched to a gene: 7. CDR1 and CDR2 (germline): SGHRS, YFSETQ. This CDR3 contains 15 residues. This clonotype was obtained from a woman between 65 and 79 years old with acute or convalescent COVID-19. The chain is built from TRBV5-1 and TRBJ1-2, with 7 bases that match TRBD1. The specimen sequenced was peripheral blood. The CDR3 DNA reads TGCGCCAGCAGCTTAGGGGCAGGGGGAGACTATGGCTACACCTTC. Its protein is CASSLGAGGDYGYTF.